This T cell receptor beta chain came from a study of molecular identifiers for immune sequencing clone quantification. Study details: Five portions were made in replicates from RNA of approximately 22,000 or 94,000 naive CD8 cells, and four underwent sequencing.

Methods described previously were used for bulk TCR libraries, and listed TCR primers were applied. One entry per CDR3 protein results from TCRdb running MiXCR on the PCR reads. This sample yields approximately 550,000 distinct CDR3 sequences, of which around 21% are seen a single time; about 0.8% belongs to the top ten. This clonotype occurred a few times. What it binds is not known. Deletions cut 2 bases from V and 0 bases from J, with 8 bases between. The CDR3 runs to 15 residues. The germline V gene has CDR1 SEHNR and CDR2 FQNEAQ (reference sequence). Study outcomes and limitations: A single cell's spiked Jurkat TCR RNA was reportedly detectable among fewer than 1.1 million naive cells. Under 1% of molecules in naive cells, but over 99% of effector molecules, belonged to clones above 20 RNA copies.

This TCR derives from a human donor in good health. Some libraries in this study had Jurkat cell RNA spiked in. Specimen: naive CD8+ T cells from blood, with Jurkat cell RNA spiked in. Subset given: FACS-sorted CD8+CD4-CCR7+CD45RA+ naive T cells. The genes are TRBV7-9 and TRBJ1-5; D is ambiguous. For the CDR3, the DNA is TGTGCCAGCAGCTTAACCACAGATAGCAATCAGCCCCAGCATTTT. As protein: CASSLTTDSNQPQHF.